The 12 T cell receptor beta chains below all came from one sample that was sequenced in a study of T cells in Graves' hyperthyroidism and ophthalmopathy. RNA transcripts served as the template for amplifying TCR beta CDR3 regions. The primer set for the first-round RT-PCR of the TCR CDR3 was HTBI. TCRdb processed the multiplex PCR reads anew with MiXCR; each CDR3 protein has one entry. Found here are 750,000 to 950,000 distinct CDR3 sequences, approximately 40% of them singletons; the top ten hold approximately 10%. The sequenced material came from blood. All receptors derive from a young man with Graves' hyperthyroidism.

This clonotype was seen more than once but under ten times. The rearrangement joins TRBV4-1 to TRBJ2-2; tentative D call: TRBD1 (6 bases). The CDR3 spans 16 residues. The germline V gene encodes CDR1 MGHRA and CDR2 YSYEKL. The germline V and J ends were trimmed by 0 bases and 6 bases, with 14 bases remaining between them. The CDR3 loop is CASSQDEQGKAGELFF. The DNA of the CDR3 is TGCGCCAGCAGCCAAGATGAACAGGGAAAGGCCGGGGAGCTGTTTTTT.

The V and J genes are TRBV12-3 or TRBV12-4 and TRBJ2-5; the D gene is possibly TRBD2 (6 bases). The V and J ends lost 6 bases and 5 bases respectively, with 13 bases between them. This CDR3 is 13 amino acids long. The CDR3 is CASRTPGDETQYF. In DNA, the CDR3 is TGTGCCAGCAGGACCCCGGGGGACGAGACCCAGTACTTC.

The chain links TRBV7-2 to TRBJ2-7; no firm D call. CDR1 and CDR2 (germline): SGHTA, FQGNSA. The CDR3 loop spans 12 amino acids. V was cut by 4 bases and J by 2 bases, with 6 bases left in between. The CDR3 nucleotides are TGTGCCAGCAGCTCAGTTACCTACGAGCAGTACTTC. This gives the protein CASSSVTYEQYF.

This clonotype was seen repeatedly, ten times or more. The chain combines TRBV7-3 with TRBJ2-2; tentative D call: TRBD2 (5 bases). The CDR3 runs to 14 residues. The germline V and J ends were trimmed by 8 bases and 1 base, with 11 bases remaining between them. Germline V CDR1 and CDR2: SGHTA, FQGTGA. The CDR3 protein is CASRLDLNTGELFF. The DNA for the CDR3 is TGTGCCAGCCGATTGGACTTGAACACCGGGGAGCTGTTTTTT.

This clonotype turned up a few times. This chain links TRBV5-6 with TRBJ2-7; no firm D call. V was pared by 4 bases and J by 4 bases, with 15 bases between. Germline lookup yields CDR1 SGHDT and CDR2 YYEEEE. The CDR3 runs 14 residues. The CDR3 nucleotides read TGTGCCAGCAGCCATCCACCCATGGGGTACGAGCAGTACTTC. Residues: CASSHPPMGYEQYF.

This rearrangement joins TRBV4-3 to TRBJ1-5; the match to TRBD1 covers 8 bases. The CDR3 has 16 residues. Germline V gene sequence: CDR1 LGHNA, CDR2 YSLEER. V was pared by 3 bases and J by 5 bases, with 9 bases of the junction left unmatched. The CDR3 spells CASSHSGQGLDQPQHF. DNA for the CDR3: TGCGCCAGCAGCCATTCTGGACAGGGCCTCGATCAGCCCCAGCATTTT.

The chain couples TRBV7-9 to TRBJ2-2; D is unresolved. Germline CDR1 is SEHNR and CDR2 is FQNEAQ (reference sequence). The CDR3 totals 15 residues. V lost 6 bases and J 4 bases, leaving 15 bases between the germline ends. The CDR3 spells CASRKTSAITGELFF. Written as DNA, the CDR3 is TGTGCCAGCAGGAAAACCTCGGCGATCACCGGGGAGCTGTTTTTT.

This clonotype was counted a few times. V is TRBV2 and J is TRBJ2-2; maybe TRBD1 (7 bases). The CDR3 length is 16 residues. Germline V gene lookup returns CDR1 SNHLY and CDR2 FYNNEI. Between the trimmed V and J ends, which lost 10 bases and 1 base, there was a span of 19 bases. CDR3 protein: CATRGRGVLNTGELFF. The CDR3 DNA follows: TGTGCCACCCGTGGCAGGGGGGTATTGAACACCGGGGAGCTGTTTTTT.

The rearrangement joins TRBV7-9 to TRBJ2-5, with D perhaps matching TRBD1 (5 bases). The V and J ends lost 3 bases and 5 bases respectively, with 13 bases between them. Germline loops: CDR1 SEHNR, CDR2 FQNEAQ (reference sequence). CDR3 length: 14 residues. DNA for the CDR3: TGTGCCAGCAGCTTTACTGGGGCACCCGAGACCCAGTACTTC. Protein sequence: CASSFTGAPETQYF.

The J gene is TRBJ1-2, the V gene TRBV6-6; TRBD1 is a possible D gene (5 bases). The germline V gene encodes CDR1 MNHNY and CDR2 SVGAGI (reference sequence). CDR3 length: 14 amino acids. V lost 2 bases to trimming and J lost 6 bases, with 13 bases between them. CDR3 nucleotide sequence: TGTGCCAGCAGTTACGGCAGGGAGACGGATGGCTACACCTTC. Translation gives CASSYGRETDGYTF.

This clonotype was recorded at least ten times. The chain employs TRBV10-3 and TRBJ2-7; 10 bases line up with TRBD1. CDR3 length: 14 amino acids. Germline V lookup: CDR1 ENHRY, CDR2 SYGVKD. After removal of 6 bases from V and 4 bases from J, the junction contained 6 bases not matched to a gene. The CDR3 here is CAIRDGGQGYEQYF. CDR3 bases: TGTGCCATCAGAGACGGGGGACAGGGGTACGAGCAGTACTTC.

This clonotype showed up many times. The chain is built from TRBV10-3 and TRBJ2-7, with 9 bases matching TRBD1. V was pared by 4 bases and J by 3 bases, with 4 bases of the junction left unmatched. Germline-derived CDR1 and CDR2 are ENHRY and SYGVKD. The length of the CDR3 is 14 residues. The CDR3: CAISAGTGLYEQYF. The CDR3 nucleotides read TGTGCCATCAGTGCCGGGACAGGGCTCTACGAGCAGTACTTC.